Listed here are 16 T cell receptor beta chains from one sample, sequenced in a study of identical twins (dated by TCRdb to between 2015 and 2016). The receptor library was made with 5' RACE. TCRdb lists the instrument as Illumina HiSeq 2000. TCRdb's own reprocessing of the public reads used fastp at Q25 and MiXCR and kept productive beta chains. Entries that share a CDR3 protein sequence are merged under the most common genes and DNA. This sample lists about 240,000 distinct CDR3 sequences; 6% to 8.5% were detected once. The ten most abundant clones make up less than 6.5% of the sample. These same data were also listed under a study on yellow fever vaccine responses in identical twins.

Sequencing was performed on CD8+ T cells sorted from blood. The origin of the receptors is a woman aged 18 to 35 in good health.

This clonotype has a count of ten or more. This chain joins TRBV5-1 and TRBJ1-1, with D possibly TRBD1 on 5 matching bases. Germline V gene lookup returns CDR1 SGHRS and CDR2 YFSETQ. The CDR3 runs 15 residues. V was cut by 4 bases and J by 2 bases, with 15 bases left in between. CDR3 DNA: TGCGCCAGCAGCGAGTTAGACAGCGTCAACACTGAAGCTTTCTTT. This gives the protein CASSELDSVNTEAFF.

This clonotype was observed a handful of times. This chain uses TRBV9 with TRBJ2-7, with 7 bases fitting TRBD2. V gave up 4 bases and J gave up 2 bases; unmatched junction bases: 9. The CDR3 is 15 amino acids. Germline V CDR1 and CDR2: SGDLS, YYNGEE. As DNA, the CDR3 is TGTGCCAGCAGCCCCAGCGGGGCAATTACCTACGAGCAGTACTTC. This codes for CASSPSGAITYEQYF.

This clonotype was counted between two and nine times. The CDR3 loop is CATSMGMNTEAFF. For the CDR3, the DNA is TGTGCCACCAGCATGGGGATGAACACTGAAGCTTTCTTT. V usage is TRBV15 and J usage is TRBJ1-1; D remains unclear. The germline gives CDR1 LNHNV, CDR2 YYDKDF (reference sequence). Trimming removed 4 bases at V and 0 bases at J, with 6 bases between. There are 13 residues in the CDR3.

The sample holds many counts of this clonotype. In DNA form, the CDR3 reads TGCGCCAGCAGCTTGGGGACAACAGGGGGCGGGACTGAAGCTTTCTTT. It encodes CASSLGTTGGGTEAFF. The rearrangement uses TRBV5-1 and TRBJ1-1; 9 bases line up with TRBD1. V lost 0 bases, J lost 5 bases, and 8 bases stayed unmatched. Germline loops: CDR1 SGHRS, CDR2 YFSETQ. The CDR3 is made up of 16 amino acids.

The chain's CDR3 is CASSLDQGVGSGELFF. CDR3 coding DNA: TGCGCCAGCAGCTTAGACCAGGGGGTCGGGTCCGGGGAGCTGTTTTTT. The chain joins TRBV5-1 to TRBJ2-2; 7 bases are a match to TRBD1. The CDR3 is 16 residues long. After removal of 2 bases from V and 6 bases from J, the junction contained 10 bases not matched to a gene. Per germline, CDR1 SGHRS and CDR2 YFSETQ.

This clonotype has a handful of counts. The CDR3 reads CASSQDAGSTDTQYF. The CDR3 DNA reads TGTGCCAGCAGCCAAGATGCGGGGAGCACAGATACGCAGTATTTT. This sequence joins TRBV3-1 and TRBJ2-3; D might be TRBD2 (6 bases). V lost 0 bases to trimming and J lost 0 bases, with 7 bases between them. Per the germline V gene, CDR1 is LGHDT and CDR2 is YNNKEL (reference sequence). The CDR3 has 15 residues.

This clonotype was detected a few times. The chain uses TRBV4-2 and TRBJ1-4, with 8 bases matching TRBD1. The ends lost 4 bases at V and 2 bases at J; junction bases unmatched: 9. CDR3 length: 17 amino acids. Germline-derived CDR1 and CDR2 are LGHNA and YNFKEQ. The CDR3 region has the DNA TGTGCCAGCAGCCCCCGACAGGGGCAGGGGACTAATGAAAAACTGTTTTTT. Amino acid sequence: CASSPRQGQGTNEKLFF.

Only a few counts were recorded for this clonotype. CDR3: CSVGEGQGGEKLFF. The CDR3 bases are TGCAGCGTCGGTGAGGGACAGGGCGGTGAAAAACTGTTTTTT. V gene TRBV20-1 combines with J gene TRBJ1-4; 9 bases are shared with TRBD1. Germline V gene lookup returns CDR1 DFQATT and CDR2 SNEGSKA (reference sequence). The CDR3 runs 14 residues.

The chain combines TRBV4-1 with TRBJ2-7, with 9 bases aligning to TRBD2. Germline V gives CDR1 MGHRA, CDR2 YSYEKL. Unmatched junction bases numbered 3, after V lost 0 bases and J lost 0 bases. There are 16 residues in the CDR3. The CDR3 loop is CASSQETSGPSYEQYF. Here the CDR3 DNA reads TGCGCCAGCAGCCAAGAGACTAGCGGCCCCTCCTACGAGCAGTACTTC.

Only a few counts were recorded for this clonotype. The chain links TRBV7-9 to TRBJ2-5; possible D gene TRBD1, 6 bases. Germline V gene lookup returns CDR1 SEHNR and CDR2 FQNEAQ (reference sequence). The CDR3 has 14 amino acids. With 5 bases removed from V and 1 base from J, the gap between germline ends came to 11 bases. In DNA form, the CDR3 reads TGTGCCAGCAGCGAGACAGGTTTCCAAGAGACCCAGTACTTC. Protein sequence: CASSETGFQETQYF.

J is TRBJ2-3 and V is TRBV27, with 11 bases that match TRBD2. V was pared by 5 bases and J by 0 bases, with 16 bases of the junction left unmatched. Germline-derived CDR1 and CDR2 are MNHEY and SMNVEV (reference sequence). The CDR3 is made up of 20 amino acids. CDR3 in amino acids: CASSPLGYTSGGPSTDTQYF. The CDR3 coding sequence is TGTGCCAGCAGTCCCTTGGGTTACACTAGCGGGGGACCTAGCACAGATACGCAGTATTTT.

The chain couples TRBV12-3 or TRBV12-4 to TRBJ1-1; D perhaps matches TRBD1 (6 bases). There are 14 residues in the CDR3. V was shortened by 0 bases and J by 8 bases, with 13 bases between the two germline ends. CDR3 loop: CASSLALTGAEAFF. CDR3 coding DNA: TGTGCCAGCAGTTTAGCCTTGACAGGCGCGGAAGCTTTCTTT.

This clonotype was seen only a few times. The chain recombines TRBV12-3 or TRBV12-4 with TRBJ1-2; D is undetermined. V lost 7 bases, J lost 4 bases, and 7 bases lay in between. The length of the CDR3 is 11 residues. DNA for the CDR3: TGTGCCAGCACCGACGGCTATGGCTACACCTTC. Translated: CASTDGYGYTF.

In this sample, this clonotype turned up a few times. The chain joins TRBV11-2 to TRBJ2-7; 8 bases agree with TRBD2. The length of the CDR3 is 17 residues. With V trimmed by 2 bases and J by 2 bases, 11 bases remained unmatched. In germline, CDR1 is SGHAT, CDR2 FQNNGV. The CDR3 nucleotides are TGTGCCAGCAGCTTAACTAGCGGTTATCAAAATGCCTACGAGCAGTACTTC. Translation gives CASSLTSGYQNAYEQYF.

This clonotype was seen more than once but under ten times. The V gene is TRBV3-1, the J gene TRBJ2-1; 8 bases fit TRBD1. The CDR3 contains 14 residues. Germline trimming cut 0 bases from V and 7 bases from J; bases unmatched to any gene: 2. CDR1 and CDR2 from the germline V gene are LGHDT and YNNKEL (reference sequence). As DNA, the CDR3 is TGTGCCAGCAGCCAAGAGTACAGGGGGAATGAGCAGTTCTTC. Its translation is CASSQEYRGNEQFF.

This chain uses TRBV9 with TRBJ2-7; maybe TRBD1 (5 bases). This CDR3 has 14 residues. Trimming left V 0 bases short and J 4 bases short, with 11 bases between. Per germline, CDR1 SGDLS and CDR2 YYNGEE. CDR3 DNA: TGTGCCAGCAGCGTAGATCAGGGTACATACGAGCAGTACTTC. Translating it yields CASSVDQGTYEQYF.